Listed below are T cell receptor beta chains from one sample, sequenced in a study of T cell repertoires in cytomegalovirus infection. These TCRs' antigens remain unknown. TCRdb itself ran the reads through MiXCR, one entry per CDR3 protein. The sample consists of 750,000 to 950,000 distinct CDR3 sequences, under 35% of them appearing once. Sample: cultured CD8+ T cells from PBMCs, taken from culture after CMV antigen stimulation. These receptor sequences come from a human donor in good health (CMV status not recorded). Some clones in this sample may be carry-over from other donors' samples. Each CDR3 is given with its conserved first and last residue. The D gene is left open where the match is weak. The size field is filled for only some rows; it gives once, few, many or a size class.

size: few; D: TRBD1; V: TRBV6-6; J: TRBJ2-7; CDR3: CATSRPTGTEIYEQYF; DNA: TGTGCCACCAGTCGACCCACCGGGACAGAGATTTACGAGCAGTACTTC
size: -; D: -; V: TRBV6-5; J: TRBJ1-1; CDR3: CASSSIIGGMNTEAFF; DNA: TGTGCCAGCAGTTCTATTATCGGAGGGATGAACACTGAAGCTTTCTTT
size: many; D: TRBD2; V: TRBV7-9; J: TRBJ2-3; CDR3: CASSLLSGGASDTQYF; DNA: TGTGCCAGCAGCTTACTTAGCGGGGGGGCATCAGATACGCAGTATTTT
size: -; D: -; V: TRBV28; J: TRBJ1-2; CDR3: CASSLQIRRTNYGYTF; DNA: TGTGCCAGCAGTTTGCAGATTCGCAGGACGAACTATGGCTACACCTTC
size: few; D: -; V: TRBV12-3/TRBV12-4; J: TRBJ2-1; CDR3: CASRDSGGTNEQFF; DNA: TGTGCCAGCAGAGATAGCGGCGGGACCAATGAGCAGTTCTTC
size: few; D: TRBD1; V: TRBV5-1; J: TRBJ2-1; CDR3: CASSVETGGLRSYNEQFF; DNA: TGCGCCAGCAGCGTTGAGACAGGGGGCTTGCGCTCCTACAATGAGCAGTTCTTC
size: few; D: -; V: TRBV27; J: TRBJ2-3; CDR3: CASSLFPGDDTQYF; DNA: TGTGCCAGCAGTTTATTCCCAGGAGACGATACGCAGTATTTT
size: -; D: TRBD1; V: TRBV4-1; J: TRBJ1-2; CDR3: CASSQVPTGLVYGYTF; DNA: TGCGCCAGCAGCCAAGTCCCGACAGGGCTTGTTTATGGCTACACCTTC
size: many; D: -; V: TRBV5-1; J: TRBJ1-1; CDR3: CASSWGQNTEAFF; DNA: TGTGCCAGCAGCTGGGGACAAAACACTGAAGCTTTCTTT
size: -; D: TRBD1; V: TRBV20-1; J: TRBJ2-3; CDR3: CSASPIDGTGVFITDTQYF; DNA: TGCAGTGCTAGCCCCATAGACGGGACAGGGGTTTTTATTACAGATACGCAGTATTTT
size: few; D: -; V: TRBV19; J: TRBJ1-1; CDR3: CASSIGAEDTEAFF; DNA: TGTGCCAGTAGTATAGGGGCAGAGGACACTGAAGCTTTCTTT
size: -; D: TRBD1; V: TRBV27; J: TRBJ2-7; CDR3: CASHPRPGQGSYEQYF; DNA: TGTGCCAGCCATCCTAGGCCGGGACAGGGGTCCTACGAGCAGTACTTC
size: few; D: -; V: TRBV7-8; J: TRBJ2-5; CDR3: CASSRRGQETQYF; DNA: TGTGCCAGCAGCCGTAGAGGGCAAGAGACCCAGTACTTC
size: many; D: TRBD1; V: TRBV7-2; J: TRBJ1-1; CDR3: CASSLVVQGADTEAFF; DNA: TGTGCCAGCAGCTTAGTCGTACAGGGGGCTGACACTGAAGCTTTCTTT
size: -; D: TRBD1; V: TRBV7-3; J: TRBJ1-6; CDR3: CARSSLNRGSNSPLHF; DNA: TGTGCCAGGAGCTCCCTTAACAGGGGGAGTAACTCACCCCTCCACTTT
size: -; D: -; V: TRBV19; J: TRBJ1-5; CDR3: CASRSSGQKYQPQHF; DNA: TGTGCCAGTAGATCTTCAGGACAGAAGTATCAGCCCCAGCATTTT
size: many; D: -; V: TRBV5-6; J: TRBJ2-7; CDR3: CASSRGYEQYF; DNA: TGTGCCAGCAGCCGGGGCTACGAGCAGTACTTC
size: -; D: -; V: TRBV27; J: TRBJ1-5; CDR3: CASSPRAGASNQPQHF; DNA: TGTGCCAGCAGTCCCCGGGCAGGGGCTAGCAATCAGCCCCAGCATTTT
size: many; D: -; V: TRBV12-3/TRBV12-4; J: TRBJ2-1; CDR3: CASSLHSYNEQFF; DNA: TGTGCCAGCAGTTTACACAGCTACAATGAGCAGTTCTTC
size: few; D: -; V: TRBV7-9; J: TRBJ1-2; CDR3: CASSWGPGTTNYGYTF; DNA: TGTGCCAGCAGCTGGGGTCCAGGGACGACTAACTATGGCTACACCTTC
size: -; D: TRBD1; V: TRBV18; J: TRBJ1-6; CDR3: CASSPKDGQGNWSPLHF; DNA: TGTGCCAGCTCACCTAAGGATGGACAGGGAAATTGGTCACCCCTCCACTTT